The rows below give T cell receptor beta chains drawn from one sample of a study of CD8 T cells in ankylosing spondylitis. Via MiXCR, TCRdb re-called the 5' RACE reads, giving one row per CDR3 protein. The profile covers 250,000 to 400,000 distinct CDR3 sequences, with around a tenth appearing a single time and about a tenth taken by the ten largest. The specimen sequenced was blood, either unsorted or a sorted T cell fraction (not recorded which). The receptors derive from a female donor with ankylosing spondylitis or in good health (not recorded which). The CDR3 runs from the conserved cysteine through the conserved F or W. The order of the fields is CDR3 length, V gene, J gene, D gene, clone size, CDR3 DNA, CDR3 protein. D genes are given only for firm matches. Not every row has a clone size; where given, it reads once, few, many or a size class.

>13|TRBV27|TRBJ2-2|-|-
TGTGCCAGCAGACCCGCCGGGTCCGGGGAGCTGTTTTTT
CASRPAGSGELFF
>13|TRBV20-1|TRBJ1-2|-|many
TGCAGTGCTAGAGAATTTGTGGGGGGAGGCTACACCTTC
CSAREFVGGGYTF
>13|TRBV5-1|TRBJ2-3|-|-
TGCGCCAGCAGCTCCGAACGAGGGGATACGCAGTATTTT
CASSSERGDTQYF
>18|TRBV5-1|TRBJ2-3|TRBD2|many
TGCGCCAGCAGCGCGGGACTAGCGGGAGGGAGAAGCACAGATACGCAGTATTTT
CASSAGLAGGRSTDTQYF
>15|TRBV7-9|TRBJ1-4|-|many
TGTGCCAGCAGCTTAGCCGGCCCAACTAATGAAAAACTGTTTTTT
CASSLAGPTNEKLFF
>17|TRBV20-1|TRBJ2-7|TRBD2|-
TGCAGTGCTAACGGCAGGACCTTAGCGGGTACGACCTACGAGCAGTACTTC
CSANGRTLAGTTYEQYF
>13|TRBV20-1|TRBJ1-2|-|many
TGCAGTGCCCCACTTGAGGGTTCCTATGGCTACACCTTC
CSAPLEGSYGYTF
>11|TRBV20-1|TRBJ2-3|TRBD2|-
TGCAGGAGCGGGAGTGCAGATACGCAGTATTTT
CRSGSADTQYF
>13|TRBV24-1|TRBJ1-1|TRBD1|-
TGTGCCACCACTGCAGGGGGGGGCACTGAAGCTTTCTTT
CATTAGGGTEAFF
>15|TRBV20-1|TRBJ2-2|-|-
TGCAGTGCTAGACTTTTAAGGACCACTACCGGGGAGCTGTTTTTT
CSARLLRTTTGELFF
>15|TRBV20-1|TRBJ2-1|-|many
TGCAGTGCTACCGATACTCGTATCTCCTACAATGAGCAGTTCTTC
CSATDTRISYNEQFF
>16|TRBV11-2|TRBJ2-2|TRBD2|few
TGTGCCAGCAGCCGTCCGGCAGCGGGGCTCGTTGGGGAGCTGTTTTTT
CASSRPAAGLVGELFF
>14|TRBV28|TRBJ2-3|-|few
TGTGCCAGCACCGCCCGTACTTTCACAGATACGCAGTATTTT
CASTARTFTDTQYF
>16|TRBV5-1|TRBJ1-1|TRBD1|many
TGCGCCAGCACCCCTAGGACCGGGACAGGGGACACTGAAGCTTTCTTT
CASTPRTGTGDTEAFF
>16|TRBV5-1|TRBJ1-3|-|few
TGCGCCAGCAGCATCTCGGGACAATTCGCTGGAAACACCATATATTTT
CASSISGQFAGNTIYF
>17|TRBV28|TRBJ2-1|TRBD2|few
TGTGCCAGCAGTTCCTCGTCTAGCGGGAGGTCACACAATGAGCAGTTCTTC
CASSSSSSGRSHNEQFF
>13|TRBV6-1|TRBJ1-5|-|-
TGTGCCACCCGCCCGACACGCAATCAGCCCCAGCATTTT
CATRPTRNQPQHF
>13|TRBV20-1|TRBJ2-3|TRBD1|many
TGCAGTGCCCGACAGGGGTCCTCAGATACGCAGTATTTT
CSARQGSSDTQYF
>15|TRBV7-2|TRBJ1-5|-|many
TGTGCCAGCAGCTCCCGGACAGCTCGAGGAAGGCTCCAGCATTTT
CASSSRTARGRLQHF
>15|TRBV20-1|TRBJ1-3|-|many
TGCAGTGCTAGTACCCTGGACTCCTCTGGAAACACCATATATTTT
CSASTLDSSGNTIYF
>15|TRBV6-2/TRBV6-3|TRBJ1-5|TRBD1|-
TGTGCCAGCAGTTCCAGGGGGCTCGGCAATCAGCCCCAGCATTTT
CASSSRGLGNQPQHF
>15|TRBV27|TRBJ2-2|-|many
TGTGCCAGCAGTTCACTACCGGTGGGGGCCGGGGAGCTGTTTTTT
CASSSLPVGAGELFF
>14|TRBV5-1|TRBJ1-2|-|many
TGCGCCAGCAGCATCTCGACAGTGGTAATTAGCTACACCTTC
CASSISTVVISYTF
>15|TRBV20-1|TRBJ1-6|TRBD1|many
TGCAGTGCCTACGGACAGGGTCGACATAATTCACCCCTCCACTTT
CSAYGQGRHNSPLHF
>14|TRBV5-1|TRBJ2-5|-|few
TGCGCCAGCAGCTTGGTCCCAGGCCGGGAGACCCAGTACTTC
CASSLVPGRETQYF
>14|TRBV5-1|TRBJ1-2|-|many
TGCGCCAGCAGCTTGGGAAGGAGTATAGTGGGCTACACCTTC
CASSLGRSIVGYTF
>14|TRBV20-1|TRBJ1-1|TRBD1|many
TGCAGTTTAGATAGGGGGCTGGGGAACACTGAAGCTTTCTTT
CSLDRGLGNTEAFF
>13|TRBV4-2|TRBJ1-2|-|many
TGTGCCAGCAGCCACCGGCCCCTCTATGTCTACACCTTC
CASSHRPLYVYTF
>15|TRBV3-1|TRBJ1-5|-|-
TGTGCCAGCAGCCAAGACCCTGGCAGCCTCGGGCCCCAGCATTTT
CASSQDPGSLGPQHF
>15|TRBV5-1|TRBJ2-3|-|-
TGCGCCAGCACACACCGAGGACCATACACAGATACGCAGTATTTT
CASTHRGPYTDTQYF
>13|TRBV19|TRBJ1-6|-|-
TGTGCCAGTAGCTCCCAGGGCAATTCACCCCTCCACTTT
CASSSQGNSPLHF
>16|TRBV5-1|TRBJ1-4|TRBD1|-
TGCGCCAGCAGCGCGTACCTGCAGGGGGCTAATGAAAAACTGTTTTTT
CASSAYLQGANEKLFF
>13|TRBV29-1|TRBJ1-1|TRBD1|-
TGCAGCGGGGGACAGATCATGAACACTGAAGCTTTCTTT
CSGGQIMNTEAFF
>16|TRBV5-1|TRBJ2-1|TRBD1|many
TGCGCCAGCAGCTGGAAGACAGGGGGAGGGTACAATGAGCAGTTCTTC
CASSWKTGGGYNEQFF
>16|TRBV5-1|TRBJ2-3|TRBD2|many
TGCGCCAGCAGCTTGGAATTAGCGGGGGGGCTGGGTACGCAGTATTTT
CASSLELAGGLGTQYF
>15|TRBV4-3|TRBJ1-2|-|few
TGCGCCAGCAGCCAATTCGACGGTGTCCTTCTTGGCTACACCTTC
CASSQFDGVLLGYTF
>14|TRBV11-3|TRBJ2-2|-|few
TGTGCCAGCAAGAGGGGTGGGAACACCGGGGAGCTGTTTTTT
CASKRGGNTGELFF
>16|TRBV14|TRBJ2-5|-|few
TGTGCCAGCAGCCTCACGGGCGGTAGCGTCCAAGAGACCCAGTACTTC
CASSLTGGSVQETQYF
>16|TRBV6-2/TRBV6-3|TRBJ2-1|-|few
TGTGCCAGCAGGGGTGGGTTTTCAAGCTCCTACAATGAGCAGTTCTTC
CASRGGFSSSYNEQFF
>14|TRBV20-1|TRBJ2-7|TRBD2|many
TGCAGTGCTAGAGTCCCTAGCGGGATTTCCGAGCAGTACTTC
CSARVPSGISEQYF
>14|TRBV27|TRBJ2-4|TRBD1|many
TGTGCCAGCAGTGTAACAGGGGTTGTGTACATTCAGTACTTC
CASSVTGVVYIQYF
>13|TRBV7-2|TRBJ2-3|-|many
TGTGCCAGCAGCTTTCGGGGTGGGGATACGCAGTATTTT
CASSFRGGDTQYF